Detailed here is one T cell receptor (beta chain). No antigen is known for it. Assay: immunoSEQ multiplex PCR; the TCRdb copy retains only in-frame clones and omits some. The sample lists roughly 600,000 clones, roughly 98% occurring once. The sample is drawn from a study of shared clonotypes between healthy human individuals. General study points: In having few donors, the study represented limited genetic and exposure-history diversity. Clonotypes that were shared across a handful of donors made up around 4.6% of naive CD4 clonotypes.

The naive CD8 fraction comprised CD45RO-negative cells positively selected for CCR7 and excluded terminally differentiated effector memory CD45RA+ cells. The junction had 5 bases not matched to a gene; V was cut back by 4 bases and J by 8 bases. From germline, CDR1 is MNHEY and CDR2 SMNVEV (reference sequence). This CDR3 comprises 13 residues. This receptor was identified in a man aged 25 to 40 in good health. Sequenced input: naive CD8+ T cells sorted from blood. The chain carries TRBV27 and TRBJ2-1, with 7 bases identical to TRBD1. The CDR3 DNA follows: TGTGCCAGCAGTTCAGTCACAGGGGATGAGCAGTTCTTC. It codes for CASSSVTGDEQFF.